This T cell receptor (beta chain) was sequenced for a study of shared clonotypes between healthy human individuals (dated by TCRdb to 2019 to 2021). General notes on the study: A couple of women and three men aged 18 to 49 years were included in the cohort. Libraries were prepared and TCR repertoires were sequenced by different laboratories using diverse techniques, in order to increase sequencing depth and limit assay-specific biases. For each donor, CD4 naive and CD4 memory were each run on three plates, CD8 naive on two plates, and CD8 memory on one plate. Per donor, leukapheresis produced somewhere between about 0.85 and 9.5 billion PBMCs. To estimate repertoire size and how much clonotypes are shared between individuals, the study performed deep sequencing of blood TCR repertoires from 4 to 6 healthy adults. On the study overall, not on this receptor specifically: Rarefaction of sorted-subset datasets indicated incomplete sequencing despite the large sequencing depth. When a handful of donors were compared, the shared fraction of clonotypes was around 5% for naive CD4, approximately 3.3% for naive CD8, about 2.4% for memory CD4, and 0.4% for memory CD8. Sampling was restricted to blood, and TCR repertoires in tissues likely differ from the TCR repertoires found in blood. The small number of donors limited the genetic and exposure-history diversity represented. Based on pairwise subsampling, the degree of clonotype sharing among donors was expected to be affected by sequencing depth. Larger estimated clonotype richness was generally found for naive subsets than for memory subsets. Compared with non-shared clonotypes, the clonotypes found in all four sorted-subset donors had higher generation probabilities.

As for this clone: Its binding antigen is unknown. The sample holds no much larger clone one base away, and base qualities are not on file.

TCR CDR3 regions were amplified from genomic DNA by multiplex PCR using the deep immunoSEQ assay. Genomic DNA extracted from each cell subset was distributed evenly over all wells of several immunoSEQ 96-well plates, and each plate served as one replicate. For sorted subsets, 200 ng of genomic DNA, equivalent to some 30,000 T cell genomes, went into each replicate PCR. Purified libraries were measured with a Qubit 3.0 fluorometer, size-checked on a Bioanalyzer 2100, and measured again with the KAPA Library Quantification kit. Every immunoSEQ 96-well plate was sequenced on a dedicated single-read 150-cycle Illumina NextSeq 550 flow cell. As for how the authors treated the data: Because only junctional sequences without quality scores were contained in the immunoSEQ output, filtering matching that applied to full-length reads could not be performed. To assign V/J genes and CDR3, sequences were annotated against IMGT germline references using PyIR, a Python wrapper for IgBLAST v1.9. Reads were filtered out if the reads had weak V/J assignments (E-value above 1e-6), no CDR3, stop codons, out-of-frame junctions, or ambiguous translated residues. V3J clonotypes were defined as sequences sharing the same inferred V gene, J gene, and CDR3 amino acid sequence. To compute the percentage overlap between repertoires, the number of shared unique clonotypes was divided by the size of the smaller repertoire. Richness of each repertoire was evaluated using RTK rarefaction, the Chao1 estimator, and Recon v2.1 estimates of unobserved clonotypes. Generation probabilities for all TCRbeta clonotypes obtained by the gDNA method from several donors were computed using OLGA. TCRdb took this table from immuneACCESS and kept in-frame rearrangements with V and J called. Such tables lack part of the clones; where checked against another copy, unresolved V genes explain under half of the gap, and the rest is unexplained. The DNA gave D and trimming, while V, J and clone size come from that table. For this sample there are roughly 1,500,000 clones; 98% appear just once. The top ten clonotypes cover around 0.47% of the sample.

The donors were healthy, HIV-negative adults with no recently reported acute infections or vaccinations. Only Caucasian adults living in Nashville, Tennessee, USA were represented among the donors. CD4+ T cells were enriched through magnetic negative selection, after which naive cells were positively selected on CD45RA and the remaining negative fraction served as the memory subset. After blood collection by leukapheresis, PBMCs were isolated using Ficoll-Histopaque density gradient centrifugation and then cryopreserved in the vapor phase of liquid nitrogen. Analytical flow cytometry was used to check the purity and quantity of each magnetically sorted T cell population. Genomic DNA was isolated from each sorted fraction and quantified by UV absorbance on a Nanodrop 2000c. The clonotype was recovered from a man aged 25-45 years in good health. Sample: naive CD4+ T cells sorted from blood. Read against the paper, the sample's cell subset or site label means: CD45RA+ positively selected.

The CDR3: CASTPTGLITYEQYF. The nucleotides read TGTGCCAGTACCCCTACGGGGTTAATAACCTACGAGCAGTACTTC. The rearrangement joined TRBV19 to TRBJ2-7, and perhaps TRBD2 as D gene, on 5 matching bases. From a lookup of the germline V gene (reference sequence), CDR1 and CDR2 are LNHDA and SQIVND. The V and J ends are trimmed by 7 bases and 2 bases, leaving 18 bases between them. Counted from cysteine to phenylalanine, this CDR3 has 15 amino acids. Solely the CDR3 DNA is kept, with 45 bases framed from the first base.